The 32 T cell receptor beta chains given below trace back to one sample, sequenced in a study of CD8+ T cells in alopecia areata. Sequencing templates came from extracted RNA that was reverse transcribed into cDNA. The assay was immunoSEQ multiplex PCR, and TCRdb's table has in-frame clones only and misses some. Of 170,000 or so clones listed, less than 70% are singletons. Treatment meaning: oral pan-JAK inhibitor, 5-10 mg twice daily. The material was CD8+ T cells sorted from blood, obtained at week 24, from a patient treated with tofacitinib. These receptors all stem from a human donor with alopecia areata.

The rearrangement joins TRBV27 to TRBJ1-2; D call uncertain. CDR1 is MNHEY, CDR2 SMNVEV, per germline (reference sequence). CDR3 length equals 13 residues. The ends were cut back, 2 bases at V and 3 bases at J, with 7 bases in the middle. The CDR3 nucleotides are TGTGCCAGCAGTTTAGACGGCTACTATGGCTACACCTTC. The encoded protein is CASSLDGYYGYTF.

A word on this clone: The sample carries other DNA sequences with the same CDR3. The chain joins TRBV4-3 to TRBJ1-2; D possibly corresponds to TRBD1 (5 bases). Germline assignment: CDR1 LGHNA and CDR2 YSLEER. The CDR3 has 15 amino acids. Deletions cut 0 bases from V and 0 bases from J, with 8 bases between. The CDR3 protein is CASSQDRGANYGYTF. The CDR3 bases are TGCGCCAGCAGCCAAGATCGGGGGGCTAACTATGGCTACACCTTC.

The V call is TRBV30, the J call TRBJ1-1; D remains ambiguous. Deletions cut 4 bases from V and 5 bases from J, with 8 bases between. CDR1 and CDR2 (germline): GTSNPN, SVGIG (reference sequence). The CDR3 extends over 11 amino acids. The DNA for the CDR3 is TGTGCCTGGAAACGCGGAACTGAAGCTTTCTTT. Amino acid sequence: CAWKRGTEAFF.

This chain uses TRBV7-9 with TRBJ2-2; either TRBD1 or TRBD2 may supply D (5 bases each). The germline CDR1 and CDR2 sequences are SEHNR and FQNEAQ (reference sequence). The CDR3 length is 14 residues. V shed 5 bases and J shed 5 bases, with 12 bases lying between them. The CDR3 DNA follows: TGTGCCAGCAGCCCCCCGAGGGGAACCGGGGAGCTGTTTTTT. The encoded protein is CASSPPRGTGELFF.

This clone came up once. The same CDR3 arises from other DNA sequences in this sample as well. The chain combines TRBV2 with TRBJ2-7; unclear D gene. The CDR3 totals 10 residues. V shed 3 bases and J shed 6 bases, with 3 bases lying between them. Germline assignment: CDR1 SNHLY and CDR2 FYNNEI. For the CDR3, the DNA is TGTGCCAGCAGTGACGGCGAGCAGTACTTC. Translated: CASSDGEQYF.

This chain connects TRBV7-8 to TRBJ2-7; tentatively, D is TRBD1 or TRBD2 (6 bases each). There are 12 residues in the CDR3. V was clipped by 5 bases and J by 5 bases, with 10 bases between them. Germline assignment: CDR1 SGHVS and CDR2 FQNEAQ. The CDR3 DNA reads as TGTGCCAGCAGCGCGAGGGGGGACGAGCAGTACTTC. Residues: CASSARGDEQYF.

The chain has TRBV15 and TRBJ1-1, with D unclear. The CDR3 contains 13 residues. The germline V gene encodes CDR1 LNHNV and CDR2 YYDKDF (reference sequence). V lost 7 bases, J lost 2 bases, and 11 bases lay in between. CDR3 sequence reads: CATNHPPNTEAFF. The CDR3, as DNA: TGTGCCACCAACCATCCACCTAACACTGAAGCTTTCTTT.

This clone was counted between two and nine times. The chain uses TRBV19 and TRBJ1-2; possible D gene TRBD1, 5 bases. Trimming cost V 0 bases and J 4 bases, with 12 bases left between them. The germline gives CDR1 LNHDA, CDR2 SQIVND (reference sequence). CDR3 length equals 15 residues. CDR3 in amino acids: CASSIDRGRTYGYTF. CDR3 sequence (DNA): TGTGCCAGTAGTATAGATCGGGGACGGACCTATGGCTACACCTTC.

The CDR3 sequence: CASSQYGGSAYEQYF. DNA of the CDR3: TGCGCCAGCAGCCAATACGGGGGGTCAGCCTACGAGCAGTACTTC. V and J are TRBV5-1 and TRBJ2-7; 7 bases map to TRBD2. Germline V gene lookup returns CDR1 SGHRS and CDR2 YFSETQ. The CDR3 covers 15 residues. After removal of 4 bases from V and 2 bases from J, the junction contained 9 bases not matched to a gene.

The J gene is TRBJ2-7, the V gene TRBV27; perhaps TRBD1 as D (5 bases). Trimming shortened V by 1 base and J by 0 bases, and 10 bases separated the two germline ends. There are 15 residues in the CDR3. Germline CDR1 MNHEY, CDR2 SMNVEV (reference sequence). CDR3 amino acids: CASSLWGPRSYEQYF. In DNA form, the CDR3 reads TGTGCCAGCAGTTTATGGGGCCCCCGCTCCTACGAGCAGTACTTC.

The V call is TRBV4-3, the J call TRBJ1-1; no clear D. The V gene's germline CDR1 is LGHNA and CDR2 YSLEER. The CDR3 spans 13 residues. V lost 1 base and J 6 bases, leaving 9 bases between the germline ends. The DNA of the CDR3 is TGCGCCAGCAGCCAAGTGTCTTACGCTGAAGCTTTCTTT. It translates to CASSQVSYAEAFF.

The chain uses TRBV29-1 and TRBJ1-1; possibly TRBD1 for D (6 bases). The ends were cut back, 7 bases at V and 11 bases at J, with 14 bases in the middle. Germline V gene data show CDR1 as SQVTM and CDR2 as ANQGSEA. The CDR3 covers 10 residues. The CDR3 coding sequence is TGCAGCGGATGGACAGATATCGCTTTCTTT. Its protein is CSGWTDIAFF. Full variable domain (missing parts from reference TRBV29-1 and TRBJ1-1): SAVISQKPSRDICQRGTSLTIQCQVDSQVTMMFWYRQQPGQSLTLIATANQGSEATYESGFVIDKFPISRPNLTFSTLTVSNMSPEDSSIYLCSGWTDIAFFGQGTRLTVV.

The V gene is TRBV10-2, the J gene TRBJ2-3; D might be TRBD1 or TRBD2, each matching 5 bases. V was clipped by 6 bases and J by 2 bases, with 6 bases between them. The CDR3 is 12 residues long. Germline CDR1 reads WSHSY; CDR2 reads SAAADI. CDR3 DNA sequence: TGCGCCAGCAGCGGGGCCACAGATACGCAGTATTTT. It specifies CASSGATDTQYF.

This chain joins TRBV15 and TRBJ1-6, with 8 bases matching TRBD1. Germline V CDR1 and CDR2: LNHNV, YYDKDF (reference sequence). J gave up 9 bases and V 0 bases, and 7 bases lay outside the gene matches. The length of the CDR3 is 16 residues. CDR3: CATSRDRGDRGSPLHF. In DNA, the CDR3 is TGTGCCACCAGCAGAGATCGGGGAGACAGGGGTTCACCCCTCCACTTT.

The chain employs TRBV4-2 and TRBJ2-3, with 9 bases lining up with TRBD2. CDR1 is LGHNA and CDR2 is YNFKEQ in the germline V gene. Trimming took 0 bases from V and 0 from J; bases not matched to a gene: 10. The CDR3 covers 19 residues. CDR3 nucleotides: TGTGCCAGCAGCCAAGAGGAAGGTAGCGGGGGTACTAGCACAGATACGCAGTATTTT. Translated, it gives CASSQEEGSGGTSTDTQYF.

Comment on this clone: In the same sample, other DNA sequences code for this CDR3. The rearrangement links TRBV7-3 to TRBJ2-2; perhaps TRBD2 as D (5 bases). The CDR3 has 12 residues. The V gene's germline CDR1 is SGHTA and CDR2 FQGTGA. V was shortened by 5 bases and J by 5 bases, with 6 bases between the two germline ends. The CDR3 DNA sequence: TGTGCCAGCAGCCCGGGGACCGGGGAGCTGTTTTTT. Encoded protein: CASSPGTGELFF. The full variable domain, in which reference TRBV7-3 and TRBJ2-2 provide the parts outside the CDR3, is GAGVSQTPSNKVTEKGKYVELRCDPISGHTALYWYRQSLGQGPEFLIYFQGTGAADDSGLPNDRFFAVRPEGSVSTLKIQRTERGDSAVYLCASSPGTGELFFGEGSRLTVL.

The chain carries TRBV28 and TRBJ1-1; no clear D gene. This CDR3 comprises 12 residues. Germline values: CDR1 MDHEN, CDR2 SYDVKM. V lost 8 bases and J 4 bases, leaving 11 bases between the germline ends. The CDR3: CASFRPSTEAFF. Here the CDR3 DNA reads TGTGCCAGCTTCAGGCCCTCCACTGAAGCTTTCTTT.

This clone was observed a handful of times. The chain joins TRBV10-2 to TRBJ2-7; D is uncertain. Germline CDR1 reads WSHSY; CDR2 reads SAAADI. The CDR3 extends over 13 amino acids. V lost 7 bases, J lost 2 bases, and 12 bases lay in between. The CDR3 is CASTDTETYEQYF. The CDR3 DNA reads TGCGCCAGCACCGACACGGAGACCTACGAGCAGTACTTC.

This chain joins TRBV7-2 and TRBJ1-1, with D unresolved. The length of the CDR3 is 12 residues. Germline CDR1 reads SGHTA; CDR2 reads FQGNSA. V was trimmed by 3 bases and J by 3 bases, leaving 5 bases between them. CDR3 DNA: TGTGCCAGCAGCTTGACGGACACTGAAGCTTTCTTT. The encoded protein is CASSLTDTEAFF. The full variable domain, completed using reference TRBV7-2 and TRBJ1-1, is GAGVSQSPSNKVTEKGKDVELRCDPISGHTALYWYRQSLGQGLEFLIYFQGNSAPDKSGLPSDRFSAERTGGSVSTLTIQRTQQEDSAVYLCASSLTDTEAFFGQGTRLTVV.

This chain connects TRBV5-4 to TRBJ2-2, with 8 bases lining up with TRBD1. V lost 5 bases to trimming and J lost 0 bases; unmatched junction nucleotides: 3. Per the germline V gene, CDR1 is SGHNT and CDR2 is YYREEE (reference sequence). The CDR3 runs 15 residues. The CDR3 is CASSDRGTNTGELFF. The CDR3 DNA is TGTGCCAGCAGTGACAGGGGAACGAACACCGGGGAGCTGTTTTTT.

The table lists this clone with a few counts. CDR3 residues: CSVAGGQETYEQYF. The CDR3 DNA sequence: TGCAGCGTTGCCGGAGGACAGGAAACCTACGAGCAGTACTTC. V usage is TRBV29-1 and J usage is TRBJ2-7; 7 nucleotides align to TRBD1. V lost 4 bases, J lost 2 bases, and 8 bases stayed unmatched. The CDR3 consists of 14 residues. Germline CDR1 and CDR2: SQVTM and ANQGSEA.

This chain connects TRBV9 to TRBJ2-3; a weak D match, TRBD2 (6 bases). The CDR3 totals 15 residues. Germline values: CDR1 SGDLS, CDR2 YYNGEE. Trimming left V 6 bases short and J 1 base short, with 15 bases between. CDR3 region: CASNPIREGTDTQYF. In DNA form, the CDR3 reads TGTGCCAGCAACCCGATCAGGGAGGGCACAGATACGCAGTATTTT.

This clone occurred a few times. The chain has TRBV7-8 and TRBJ2-1, with 11 bases that match TRBD2. From germline, CDR1 is SGHVS and CDR2 FQNEAQ. The V gene end was trimmed by 4 bases and the J gene end by 5 bases; junction bases not matched to a gene: 7. The CDR3 covers 16 residues. The CDR3 sequence: CASSSVRLAGHNEQFF. The CDR3, as DNA: TGTGCCAGCAGCTCCGTGAGACTAGCGGGACACAATGAGCAGTTCTTC.

The rearrangement joins TRBV30 to TRBJ2-7; D call uncertain. This CDR3 spans 14 amino acids. Germline V lookup: CDR1 GTSNPN, CDR2 SVGIG (reference sequence). Trimming left V 2 bases short and J 1 base short, with 12 bases between. The CDR3 DNA reads as TGTGCCTGGAGTCCTACGACACTATCCTACGAGCAGTACTTC. Its protein product is CAWSPTTLSYEQYF.

This clone turned up a few times. The chain combines TRBV7-6 with TRBJ2-1, with TRBD2 identical over 13 bases. J was trimmed by 7 bases and V by 5 bases; bases with no gene match: 5. CDR3 length: 15 amino acids. Germline values: CDR1 SGHVS, CDR2 FNYEAQ. This chain's CDR3 is CASSPGGLAGNEQFF. The CDR3 nucleotides are TGTGCCAGCAGCCCGGGGGGACTAGCGGGGAATGAGCAGTTCTTC.

In DNA, the CDR3 is TGTGCCAGTACTCTTGGGACAGAAGACACTGAAGCTTTCTTT. It specifies CASTLGTEDTEAFF. The V gene is TRBV13, the J gene TRBJ1-1, with 7 bases matching TRBD1. V lost 9 bases and J lost 3; bases outside the gene matches: 10. The CDR3 length is 14 residues. Per germline, CDR1 PRHDT and CDR2 FYEKMQ (reference sequence). The full variable domain, rest sourced from reference TRBV13 and TRBJ1-1, is AAGVIQSPRHLIKEKRETATLKCYPIPRHDTVYWYQQGPGQDPQFLISFYEKMQSDKGSIPDRFSAQQFSDYHSELNMSSLELGDSALYFCASTLGTEDTEAFFGQGTRLTVV.

This clone was observed a handful of times. The chain has TRBV14 and TRBJ1-1; possible D gene TRBD1, 5 bases. Germline V gene lookup returns CDR1 SGHDN and CDR2 FVKESK. This CDR3 has 13 amino acids. Between the trimmed V and J ends, which lost 8 bases and 2 bases, there was a span of 12 bases. CDR3 sequence: CASAEDSNTEAFF. CDR3 DNA sequence: TGTGCCAGCGCGGAAGACAGCAACACTGAAGCTTTCTTT.

This clone was recorded once. The chain has TRBV7-2 and TRBJ2-5; the D is unclear. Trimming removed 5 bases from V and 5 bases from J, with 12 bases in between. Germline CDR1 reads SGHTA; CDR2 reads FQGNSA. The CDR3 runs to 13 residues. The CDR3 spells CASSGPGLETQYF. CDR3 DNA sequence: TGTGCCAGCAGCGGCCCTGGGTTGGAGACCCAGTACTTC.

This clone was picked up a small number of times. The J gene is TRBJ2-5, the V gene TRBV4-2; TRBD2 matches at 10 bases. The CDR3 runs to 19 residues. Germline V gene sequence: CDR1 LGHNA, CDR2 YNFKEQ. Unmatched junction bases numbered 15, after V lost 0 bases and J lost 5 bases. CDR3 nucleotides: TGTGCCAGCAGCCAAGATCTGGCTAGCGGGGGCCAGGGAGAGGAGACCCAGTACTTC. It yields the protein CASSQDLASGGQGEETQYF.

Only one count was recorded for this clone. Other nucleotide sequences in the sample specify the same CDR3. The chain employs TRBV27 and TRBJ2-3; D is unresolved. The CDR3 totals 11 residues. With 5 bases removed from V and 5 bases from J, the gap between germline ends came to 5 bases. The germline V gene has CDR1 MNHEY and CDR2 SMNVEV (reference sequence). CDR3 amino acids: CASSTRDTQYF. In DNA form, the CDR3 reads TGTGCCAGCAGTACGAGAGATACGCAGTATTTT.

This clone appeared many times. The V call is TRBV7-9, the J call TRBJ2-1; possible D gene TRBD1, 5 bases. The CDR3 is 15 amino acids. V lost 1 base to trimming and J lost 4 bases, with 11 bases between them. Germline CDR1 SEHNR, CDR2 FQNEAQ (reference sequence). The CDR3 nucleotides read TGTGCCAGCAGCTTAGAAACAGGACCGTACAATGAGCAGTTCTTC. Its translation is CASSLETGPYNEQFF.

This clone was observed a handful of times. J is TRBJ2-7 and V is TRBV10-2; a weak D match, TRBD1 (5 bases). There are 14 residues in the CDR3. CDR1 and CDR2 from the germline V gene are WSHSY and SAAADI. The V end was cut by 6 bases, the J end by 0 bases, with 12 bases between. The DNA of the CDR3 is TGCGCCAGCAGCTCGACAGTCAGCTCCTACGAGCAGTACTTC. Protein product: CASSSTVSSYEQYF.